This T cell receptor beta chain was found in a study of cytomegalovirus exposure and HLA in healthy donors. Points from the study as a whole: An analysis was carried out at a later point. It showed that HLA-associated TCR beta chains were more clonally expanded than equally common non-associated chains. Most subjects had HLA-A and HLA-B alleles reportedly predicted accurately by TCR beta sequences. A later look showed TCR association rates differing by HLA locus, highest for DRB1 and lowest for HLA-C. Immune exposure information available was restricted to CMV serostatus.

PCR primers comprised 60 Vbeta and 13 Jbeta primers. TCRdb's table, derived via immunoSEQ multiplex PCR, lists solely in-frame clones and lacks some. The sample holds about 85,000 clones, about three fifths seen once. Turning to this clone: The target antigen is unknown.

Trimming took 7 bases from V and 2 from J, leaving 18 bases between them. The CDR3 covers 15 residues. The germline V gene encodes CDR1 MNHEY and CDR2 SVGAGI. The source of this sequence is a man aged 30 to 45 in good health and CMV-seronegative. Specimen: PBMCs. The genes are TRBV6-5 and TRBJ2-7; D is perhaps TRBD2 (6 bases). For the CDR3, the DNA is TGTGCCAGCAACTCTTTCCGGGACTGGACCTACGAGCAGTACTTC. This codes for CASNSFRDWTYEQYF.